This entry lists 5 T cell receptor beta chains sequenced from one sample in a study of blood T cell repertoires in COVID-19. Assay: immunoSEQ multiplex PCR; the TCRdb copy retains only in-frame clones and omits some. In the table there are approximately 190,000 clones, around 83% of which are singletons. Sequencing was performed on PBMCs or T cells enriched from blood (not recorded which). The source of these receptors is a woman aged 40 to 50 in a cohort exposed to, infected with or recovered from COVID-19 (not recorded which).

This rearrangement joins TRBV9 to TRBJ2-5; the D gene is possibly TRBD2 (7 bases). Looked up from germline, CDR1 is SGDLS and CDR2 is YYNGEE. V was cut by 4 bases and J by 5 bases, with 15 bases left in between. The CDR3 extends over 14 amino acids. The DNA for the CDR3 is TGTGCCAGCAGCTCCCCTGGGAGGGGGGAGACCCAGTACTTC. This codes for CASSSPGRGETQYF.

This clone was picked up one time. This chain joins TRBV6-2 or TRBV6-3 and TRBJ2-2; 9 positions match TRBD2. The V and J ends lost 5 bases and 0 bases, in that order; junction bases with no gene match: 10. The length of the CDR3 is 18 residues. Per germline, CDR1 MNHEY and CDR2 SVGEGT. For the CDR3, the DNA is TGTGCCAGCAGTCCCCGGGTAGCGGGGGATTCGAACACCGGGGAGCTGTTTTTT. Its translation: CASSPRVAGDSNTGELFF.

This clone came up once. The chain links TRBV5-4 to TRBJ1-1; D might be TRBD1 (5 bases). This CDR3 region has 12 residues. The V gene lost 4 bases and the J gene lost 7 bases, with 11 bases spanning the gap. Per the germline V gene, CDR1 is SGHNT and CDR2 is YYREEE (reference sequence). The chain's CDR3 is CASSPIGDEAFF. The CDR3 region has the DNA TGTGCCAGCAGCCCGATAGGGGATGAAGCTTTCTTT.

V is TRBV14 and J is TRBJ2-5, with D perhaps TRBD2 (5 bases). Trimming pared 1 base from V and 1 base from J, leaving 7 bases between. CDR3 size: 14 residues. Germline lookup yields CDR1 SGHDN and CDR2 FVKESK. CDR3 loop: CASSQVTSQETQYF. CDR3 DNA sequence: TGTGCCAGCAGCCAAGTTACTAGCCAAGAGACCCAGTACTTC.

The J gene is TRBJ2-7, the V gene TRBV4-1, with D perhaps TRBD2 (5 bases). This CDR3 is built from 17 residues. Germline assignment: CDR1 MGHRA and CDR2 YSYEKL. The V end lost 0 bases, the J end lost 1 base, and 16 bases lay between the germline ends. The DNA for the CDR3 is TGCGCCAGCAGCCAAGATCAAACGGGGTACAATTCCTACGAGCAGTACTTC. Residues: CASSQDQTGYNSYEQYF.